The clone carrying this T cell receptor (beta chain) was recorded many times. Its antigen remains unknown. Synthesis of cDNA was performed by 5'RACE using 10-nucleotide random UMIs. TCRdb recomputed calls from the 5' RACE reads with MiXCR, one row per CDR3 protein. The table has 95,000 to 150,000 distinct CDR3 sequences, roughly 3.2% seen once. These data originate in a study of neurological immune-mediated disorders. Study information: Multiple sclerosis patients (n of about 34) included some 30 with relapsing-remitting and 3 with secondary progressive disease.

Germline assignment: CDR1 SQVTM and CDR2 ANQGSEA. Trimming left V 1 base short and J 1 base short, with 7 bases between. The CDR3 is made up of 14 amino acids. Study results and caveats: HTLV-1-associated myelopathy showed the most TCR clonal expansion; multiple sclerosis the least, below healthy controls.

The genes are TRBV29-1 and TRBJ2-2; no clear D. This receptor was obtained from a woman aged 25 to 45 with multiple sclerosis. Sequencing used PBMCs. The CDR3 bases are TGCAGCGTTGAAGTCTACGGGAACACCGGGGAGCTGTTTTTT. This encodes CSVEVYGNTGELFF.